This T cell receptor beta chain was found in a study of shared clonotypes between healthy human individuals. TCRdb keeps only in-frame clones here, not all; method: immunoSEQ multiplex PCR. The sample records some 790,000 clones, just under 75% being singletons. Source material: memory CD4+ T cells sorted from blood. The subset is: CD45RA-negative fraction. The TCR was taken from a woman aged 25 to 39 in good health.

Here the CDR3 reads CAWRGDSEKLFF. The CDR3 bases are TGTGCCTGGAGAGGGGACTCTGAAAAACTGTTTTTT. The V gene is TRBV30, the J gene TRBJ1-4, with D perhaps matching TRBD1 (5 bases). Germline CDR1 and CDR2: GTSNPN and SVGIG (reference sequence). The CDR3 loop spans 12 amino acids. Trimming shortened V by 3 bases and J by 7 bases, and 9 bases separated the two germline ends.